The source of this T cell receptor (beta chain) is a study of T cell responses to AZD1222 COVID-19 vaccine. The assay was immunoSEQ multiplex PCR, and TCRdb's table has in-frame clones only and misses some. The table has around 100,000 clones, around 91% seen once. J gave up 5 bases and V 4 bases, and 9 bases lay outside the gene matches. The CDR3 totals 16 residues. Germline CDR1 is SGHNT and CDR2 is YENEEA. The TCR was taken from an adult in good health. The chain couples TRBV11-3 to TRBJ2-1, with 9 bases identical to TRBD2. Material: peripheral blood, obtained on day 0 of AZD1222 vaccination. This CDR3 reads CASSYQAGGPNNEQFF. For the CDR3, the DNA is TGTGCCAGCAGCTACCAGGCGGGGGGGCCCAACAATGAGCAGTTCTTC.